This T cell receptor (beta chain) is drawn from a study of T cells in women clearing cervical HPV infection. Study at large: HLA type stays a possible confounder, typing being limited.

About this clone: The CDR3 end is not reached by the read, which stops 3 residues before it; the germline J gene fills it in.

Sequencing used immunoSEQ multiplex PCR; TCRdb keeps in-frame clones, though not all of them. This listing includes 19,000 or so clones. The CDR3 consists of 16 residues. Germline V gene sequence: CDR1 MNHEY, CDR2 SVGEGT. V gave up 0 bases and J gave up 2 bases, with 10 bases separating them. Sequencing used blood buffy coat. This chain links TRBV6-2 or TRBV6-3 with TRBJ2-2; D not certain. This clonotype was obtained from a woman between 18 and 70 years old with a cervical HPV16 infection that either progressed to CIN3+ or cleared (not recorded which). This chain's CDR3 is CASSYSKGPNTGELFF. CDR3 DNA, as far as it was read: TGTGCCAGCAGTTACTCGAAAGGGCCCAACACCGGGGAG.